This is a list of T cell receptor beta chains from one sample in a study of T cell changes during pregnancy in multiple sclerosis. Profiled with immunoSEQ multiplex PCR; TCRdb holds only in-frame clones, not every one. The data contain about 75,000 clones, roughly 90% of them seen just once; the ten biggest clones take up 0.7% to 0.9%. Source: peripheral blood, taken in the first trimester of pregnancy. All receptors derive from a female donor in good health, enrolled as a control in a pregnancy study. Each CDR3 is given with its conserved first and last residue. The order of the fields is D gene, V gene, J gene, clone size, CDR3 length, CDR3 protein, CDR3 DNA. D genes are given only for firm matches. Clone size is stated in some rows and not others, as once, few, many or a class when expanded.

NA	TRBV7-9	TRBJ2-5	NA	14	CASSLPLAQETQYF	TGTGCCAGCAGCTTACCACTAGCTCAAGAGACCCAGTACTTC
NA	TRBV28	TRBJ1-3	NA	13	CASSRTGGNTIYF	TGTGCCAGCAGCCGAACAGGGGGAAACACCATATATTTT
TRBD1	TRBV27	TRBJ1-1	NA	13	CASIITGGTEAFF	TGTGCCAGCATTATAACAGGGGGCACTGAAGCTTTCTTT
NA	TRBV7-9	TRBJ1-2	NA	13	CASSLDLGYGYTF	TGTGCCAGCAGCTTAGATCTAGGCTATGGCTACACCTTC
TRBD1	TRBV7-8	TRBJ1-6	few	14	CASSPGQGSNPLHF	TGTGCCAGCAGCCCGGGACAGGGAAGTAACCCCCTCCACTTT
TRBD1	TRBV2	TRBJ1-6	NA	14	CASSEDRRNSPLHF	TGTGCCAGCAGCGAGGACAGGCGAAATTCACCCCTCCACTTT
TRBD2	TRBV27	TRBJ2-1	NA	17	CASRGSLAGDAYNEQFF	TGTGCCAGCAGGGGGAGTCTAGCGGGAGATGCCTACAATGAGCAGTTCTTC
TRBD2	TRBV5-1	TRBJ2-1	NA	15	CASSLEGTSRNEQFF	TGCGCCAGCAGCTTGGAAGGGACTAGCAGAAATGAGCAGTTCTTC
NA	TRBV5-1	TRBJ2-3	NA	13	CASSLGGLDTQYF	TGCGCCAGCAGCTTGGGGGGGCTAGATACGCAGTATTTT
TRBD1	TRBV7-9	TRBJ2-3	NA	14	CASSLDRAIDTQYF	TGTGCCAGCAGCCTGGACAGGGCCATAGATACGCAGTATTTT
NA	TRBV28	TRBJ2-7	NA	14	CASSPAGGAYEQYF	TGTGCCAGCAGTCCCGCAGGAGGGGCCTACGAGCAGTACTTC
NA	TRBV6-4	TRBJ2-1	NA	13	CASSTFFGYEQFF	TGTGCCAGCTCGACCTTTTTCGGGTATGAGCAGTTCTTC
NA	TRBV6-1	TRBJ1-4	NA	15	CASSERVGGDEKLFF	TGTGCCAGCAGTGAGAGGGTCGGGGGGGATGAAAAACTGTTTTTT
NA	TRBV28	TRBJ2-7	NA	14	CASSPASGQYEQYF	TGTGCCAGCAGTCCGGCCTCTGGACAGTACGAGCAGTACTTC
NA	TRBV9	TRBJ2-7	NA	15	CASSVATAGSHEQYF	TGTGCCAGCAGCGTAGCTACGGCGGGTTCCCACGAGCAGTACTTC
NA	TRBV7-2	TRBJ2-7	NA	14	CASSFNYVAYEQYF	TGTGCCAGCAGCTTTAACTACGTAGCGTACGAGCAGTACTTC
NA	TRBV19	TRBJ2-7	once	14	CASSIGGFRYEQYF	TGTGCCAGTAGTATAGGGGGCTTCCGCTACGAGCAGTACTTC
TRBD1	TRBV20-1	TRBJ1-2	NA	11	CSAGTGYGYTF	TGCAGTGCTGGGACAGGGTATGGCTACACCTTC